The source of this T cell receptor (beta chain) is a study of cytomegalovirus exposure and HLA in healthy donors. Points from the study as a whole: Per a later analysis, HLA-associated TCR beta chains showed more clonal expansion than other, equally common TCR beta chains. Later on, analysis showed that most CMV-associated TCR beta chains appeared to be HLA-restricted.

CDR3 size: 14 residues. The V end was cut by 2 bases, the J end by 0 bases, with 5 bases between. Germline CDR1 KGHSH, CDR2 LQKENI. Both 60 Vbeta primers and 13 Jbeta primers went into the PCR. This table comes from immunoSEQ multiplex PCR, and its TCRdb copy is limited to in-frame clones, with some not included. The sample's table shows some 70,000 clones. Worth noting for this clone: Its antigen is still unknown.

This rearrangement joins TRBV18 to TRBJ1-3; D not certain. This clonotype was sampled from a boy aged 5-17 years in good health and CMV-seronegative. Material: PBMCs. CDR3 sequence reads: CASSPGGSGNTIYF. CDR3 nucleotides: TGTGCCAGCTCACCAGGCGGCTCTGGAAACACCATATATTTT.